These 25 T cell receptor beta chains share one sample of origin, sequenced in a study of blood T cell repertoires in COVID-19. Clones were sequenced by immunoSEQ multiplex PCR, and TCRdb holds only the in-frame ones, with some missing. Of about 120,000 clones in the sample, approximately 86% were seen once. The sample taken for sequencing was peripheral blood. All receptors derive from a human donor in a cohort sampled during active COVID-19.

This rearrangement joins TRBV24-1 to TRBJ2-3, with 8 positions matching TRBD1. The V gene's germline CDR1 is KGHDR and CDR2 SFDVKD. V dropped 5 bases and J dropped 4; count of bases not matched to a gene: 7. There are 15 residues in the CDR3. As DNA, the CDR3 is TGTGCCACCAGTGCCTCCGGACAGGGTCCAGATACGCAGTATTTT. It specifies CATSASGQGPDTQYF.

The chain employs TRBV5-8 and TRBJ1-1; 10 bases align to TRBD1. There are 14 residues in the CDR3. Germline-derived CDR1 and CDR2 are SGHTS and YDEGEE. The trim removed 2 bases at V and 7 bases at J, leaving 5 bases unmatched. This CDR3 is CASSLLTGGFEAFF. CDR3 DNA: TGTGCCAGCAGCTTATTGACAGGGGGCTTTGAAGCTTTCTTT.

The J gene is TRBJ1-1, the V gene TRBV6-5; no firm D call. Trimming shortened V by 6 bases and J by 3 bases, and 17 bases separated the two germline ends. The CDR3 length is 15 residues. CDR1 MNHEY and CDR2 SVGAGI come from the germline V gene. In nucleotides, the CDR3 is TGTGCCAGCAGCCCCGAATGGGCTACCTACACTGAAGCTTTCTTT. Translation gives CASSPEWATYTEAFF.

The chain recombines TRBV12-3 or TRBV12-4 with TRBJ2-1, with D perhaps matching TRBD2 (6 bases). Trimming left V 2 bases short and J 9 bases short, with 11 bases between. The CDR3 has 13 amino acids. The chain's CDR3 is CASSLFEEGEQFF. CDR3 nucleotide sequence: TGTGCCAGCAGTTTATTTGAGGAGGGTGAGCAGTTCTTC.

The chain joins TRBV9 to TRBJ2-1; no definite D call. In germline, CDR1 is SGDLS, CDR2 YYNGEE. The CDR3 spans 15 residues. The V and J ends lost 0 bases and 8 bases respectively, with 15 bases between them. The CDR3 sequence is CASSVGAPPSDEQFF. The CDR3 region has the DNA TGTGCCAGCAGCGTAGGGGCCCCCCCGTCGGATGAGCAGTTCTTC.

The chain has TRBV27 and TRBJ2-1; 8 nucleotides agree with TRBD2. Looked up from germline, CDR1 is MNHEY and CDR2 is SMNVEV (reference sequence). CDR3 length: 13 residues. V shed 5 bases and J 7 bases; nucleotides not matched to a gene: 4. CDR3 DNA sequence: TGTGCCAGCAGTGTGAGCGGGAGTAATGAGCAGTTCTTC. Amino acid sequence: CASSVSGSNEQFF.

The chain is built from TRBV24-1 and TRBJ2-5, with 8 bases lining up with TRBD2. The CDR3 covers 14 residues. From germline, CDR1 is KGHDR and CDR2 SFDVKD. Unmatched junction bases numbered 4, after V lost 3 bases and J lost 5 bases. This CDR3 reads CATSDGTGGETQYF. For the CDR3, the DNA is TGTGCCACCAGTGATGGGACGGGAGGGGAGACCCAGTACTTC.

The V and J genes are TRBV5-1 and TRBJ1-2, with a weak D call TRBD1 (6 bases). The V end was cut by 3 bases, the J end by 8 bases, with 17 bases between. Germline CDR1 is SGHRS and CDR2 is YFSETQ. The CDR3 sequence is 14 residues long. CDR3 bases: TGCGCCAGCAGCTCCAGTTCAGGGGAATACGGCTACACCTTC. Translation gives CASSSSSGEYGYTF.

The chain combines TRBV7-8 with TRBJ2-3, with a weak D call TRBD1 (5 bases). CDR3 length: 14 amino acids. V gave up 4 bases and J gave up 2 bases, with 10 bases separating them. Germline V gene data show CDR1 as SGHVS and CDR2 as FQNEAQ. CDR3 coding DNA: TGTGCCAGCAGCTGGGGCCTTATCACAGATACGCAGTATTTT. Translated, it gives CASSWGLITDTQYF.

The CDR3 bases are TGTGCCAGTTCAAAGGGGCAGCCCCAGCATTTT. This translates into CASSKGQPQHF. The V and J genes are TRBV19 and TRBJ1-5, with D possibly TRBD1 on 5 matching bases. In germline, CDR1 is LNHDA, CDR2 SQIVND (reference sequence). V lost 8 bases, J lost 7 bases, and 9 bases lay in between. This CDR3 spans 11 amino acids.

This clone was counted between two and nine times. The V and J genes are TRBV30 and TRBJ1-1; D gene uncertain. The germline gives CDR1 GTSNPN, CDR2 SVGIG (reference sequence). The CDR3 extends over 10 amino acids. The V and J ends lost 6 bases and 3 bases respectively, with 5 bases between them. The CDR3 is CACTDTEAFF. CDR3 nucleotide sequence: TGTGCCTGCACAGACACTGAAGCTTTCTTT.

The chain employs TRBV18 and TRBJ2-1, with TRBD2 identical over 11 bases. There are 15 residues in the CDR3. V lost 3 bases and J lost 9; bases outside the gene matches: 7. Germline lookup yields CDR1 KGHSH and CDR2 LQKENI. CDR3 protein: CASSPTSGVGGEQFF. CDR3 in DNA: TGTGCCAGCTCACCGACTAGCGGGGTTGGGGGTGAGCAGTTCTTC. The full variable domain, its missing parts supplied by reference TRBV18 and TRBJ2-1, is NAGVMQNPRHLVRRRGQEARLRCSPMKGHSHVYWYRQLPEEGLKFMVYLQKENIIDESGMPKERFSAEFPKEGPSILRIQQVVRGDSAAYFCASSPTSGVGGEQFFGPGTRLTVL.

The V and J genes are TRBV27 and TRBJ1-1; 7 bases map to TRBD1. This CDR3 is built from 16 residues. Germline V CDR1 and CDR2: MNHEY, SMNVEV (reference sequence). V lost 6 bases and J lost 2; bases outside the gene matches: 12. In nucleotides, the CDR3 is TGTGCCAGCAGCCCCTCCGGGACAGCCTTAAACACTGAAGCTTTCTTT. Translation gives CASSPSGTALNTEAFF.

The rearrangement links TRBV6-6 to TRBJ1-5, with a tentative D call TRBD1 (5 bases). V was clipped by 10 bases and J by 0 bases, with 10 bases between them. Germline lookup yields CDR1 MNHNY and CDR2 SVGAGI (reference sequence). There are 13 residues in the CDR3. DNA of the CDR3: TGTGCCACCTGGGGGGATAGCAATCAGCCCCAGCATTTT. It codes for CATWGDSNQPQHF.

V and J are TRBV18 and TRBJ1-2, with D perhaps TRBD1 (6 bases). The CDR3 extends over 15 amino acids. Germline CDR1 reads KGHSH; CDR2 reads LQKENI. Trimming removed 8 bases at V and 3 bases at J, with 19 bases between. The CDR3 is CASRTEAYGDYGYTF. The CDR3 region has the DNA TGTGCCAGCAGGACAGAAGCTTATGGGGACTATGGCTACACCTTC.

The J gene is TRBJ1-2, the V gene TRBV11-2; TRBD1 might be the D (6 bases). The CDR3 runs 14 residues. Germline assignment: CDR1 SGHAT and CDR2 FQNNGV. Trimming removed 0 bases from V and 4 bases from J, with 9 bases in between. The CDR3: CASSLDGQSYGYTF. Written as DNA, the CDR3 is TGTGCCAGCAGCTTAGACGGACAGTCCTATGGCTACACCTTC.

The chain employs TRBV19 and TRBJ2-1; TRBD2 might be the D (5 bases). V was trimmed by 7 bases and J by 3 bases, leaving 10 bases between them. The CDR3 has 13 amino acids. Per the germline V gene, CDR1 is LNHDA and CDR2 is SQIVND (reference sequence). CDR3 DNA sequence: TGTGCCAGTAATAGAGGGAACTACAATGAGCAGTTCTTC. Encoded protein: CASNRGNYNEQFF.

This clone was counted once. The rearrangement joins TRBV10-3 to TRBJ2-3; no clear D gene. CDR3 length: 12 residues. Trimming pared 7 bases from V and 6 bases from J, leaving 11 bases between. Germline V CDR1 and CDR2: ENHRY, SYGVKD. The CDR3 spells CAIKAPWDTQYF. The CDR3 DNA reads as TGTGCCATCAAAGCCCCGTGGGATACGCAGTATTTT.

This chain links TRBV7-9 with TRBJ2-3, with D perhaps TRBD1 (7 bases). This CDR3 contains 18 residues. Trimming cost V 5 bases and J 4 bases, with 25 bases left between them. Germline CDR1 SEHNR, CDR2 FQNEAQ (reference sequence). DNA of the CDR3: TGTGCCAGCAGCCCCGGGGACTGGGGCACAGGGGATTCAGATACGCAGTATTTT. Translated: CASSPGDWGTGDSDTQYF.

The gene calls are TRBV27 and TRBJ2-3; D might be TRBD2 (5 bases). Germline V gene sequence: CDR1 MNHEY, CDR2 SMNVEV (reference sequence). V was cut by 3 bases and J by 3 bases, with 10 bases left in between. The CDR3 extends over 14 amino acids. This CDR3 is CASSFAGITDTQYF. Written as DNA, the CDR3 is TGTGCCAGCAGTTTCGCGGGTATTACAGATACGCAGTATTTT.

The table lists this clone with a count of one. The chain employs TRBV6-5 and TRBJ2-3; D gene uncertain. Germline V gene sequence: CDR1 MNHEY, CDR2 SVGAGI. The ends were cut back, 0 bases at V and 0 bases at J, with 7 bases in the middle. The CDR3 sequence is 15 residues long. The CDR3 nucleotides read TGTGCCAGCAGTTACTCAGCGAGTAGCACAGATACGCAGTATTTT. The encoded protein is CASSYSASSTDTQYF.

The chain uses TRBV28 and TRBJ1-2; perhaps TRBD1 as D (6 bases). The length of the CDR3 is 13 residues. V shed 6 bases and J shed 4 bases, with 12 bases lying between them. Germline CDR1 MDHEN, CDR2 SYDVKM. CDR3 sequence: CASRFPGVYGYTF. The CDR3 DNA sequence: TGTGCCAGCAGATTTCCAGGGGTCTATGGCTACACCTTC.

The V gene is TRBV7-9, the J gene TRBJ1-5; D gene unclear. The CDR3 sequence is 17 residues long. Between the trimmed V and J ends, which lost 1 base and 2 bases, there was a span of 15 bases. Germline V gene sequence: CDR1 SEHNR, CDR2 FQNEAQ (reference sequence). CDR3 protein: CASSLVSGELGNQPQHF. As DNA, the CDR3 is TGTGCCAGCAGCTTAGTGTCCGGGGAGTTGGGCAATCAGCCCCAGCATTTT. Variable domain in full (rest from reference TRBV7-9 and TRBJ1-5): DTGVSQNPRHKITKRGQNVTFRCDPISEHNRLYWYRQTLGQGPEFLTYFQNEAQLEKSRLLSDRFSAERPKGSFSTLEIQRTEQGDSAMYLCASSLVSGELGNQPQHFGDGTRLSIL.

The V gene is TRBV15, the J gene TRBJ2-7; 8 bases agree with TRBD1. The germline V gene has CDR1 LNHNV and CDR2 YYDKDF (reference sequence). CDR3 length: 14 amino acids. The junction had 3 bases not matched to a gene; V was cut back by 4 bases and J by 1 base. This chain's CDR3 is CATSKRTGSYEQYF. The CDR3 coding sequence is TGTGCCACCAGCAAACGGACAGGGTCCTACGAGCAGTACTTC.

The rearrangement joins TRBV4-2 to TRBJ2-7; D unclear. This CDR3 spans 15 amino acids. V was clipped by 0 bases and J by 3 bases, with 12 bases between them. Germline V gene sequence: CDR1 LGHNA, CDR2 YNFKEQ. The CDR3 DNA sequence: TGTGCCAGCAGCCAAGAAAGCGACGGAAGCTACGAGCAGTACTTC. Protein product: CASSQESDGSYEQYF.